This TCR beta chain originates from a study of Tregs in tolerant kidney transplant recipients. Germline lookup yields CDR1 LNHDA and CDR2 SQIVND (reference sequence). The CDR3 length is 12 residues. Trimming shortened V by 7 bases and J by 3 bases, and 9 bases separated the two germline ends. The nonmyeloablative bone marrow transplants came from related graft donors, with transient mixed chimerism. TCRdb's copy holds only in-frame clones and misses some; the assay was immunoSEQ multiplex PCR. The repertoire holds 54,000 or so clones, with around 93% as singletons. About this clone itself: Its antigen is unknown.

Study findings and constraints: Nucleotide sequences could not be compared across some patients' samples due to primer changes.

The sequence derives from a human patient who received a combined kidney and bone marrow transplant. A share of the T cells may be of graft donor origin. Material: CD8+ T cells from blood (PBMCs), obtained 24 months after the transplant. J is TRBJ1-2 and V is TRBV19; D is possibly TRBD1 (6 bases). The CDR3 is CASKGHDYGYTF. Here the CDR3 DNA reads TGTGCCAGTAAGGGACATGACTATGGCTACACCTTC.